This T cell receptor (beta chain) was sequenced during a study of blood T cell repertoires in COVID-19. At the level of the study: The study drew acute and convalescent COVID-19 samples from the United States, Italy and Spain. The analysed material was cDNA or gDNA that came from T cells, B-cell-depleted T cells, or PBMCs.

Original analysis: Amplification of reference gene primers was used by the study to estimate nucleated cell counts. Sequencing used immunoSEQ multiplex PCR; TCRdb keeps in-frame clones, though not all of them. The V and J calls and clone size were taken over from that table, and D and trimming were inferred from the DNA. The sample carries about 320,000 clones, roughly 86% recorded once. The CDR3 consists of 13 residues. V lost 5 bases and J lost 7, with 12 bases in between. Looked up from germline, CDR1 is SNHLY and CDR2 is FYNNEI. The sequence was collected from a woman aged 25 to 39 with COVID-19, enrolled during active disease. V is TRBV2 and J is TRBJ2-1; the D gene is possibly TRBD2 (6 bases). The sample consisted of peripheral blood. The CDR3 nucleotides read TGTGCCAGCAGTCTAAGTGGGGGGAATGAGCAGTTCTTC. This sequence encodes CASSLSGGNEQFF.